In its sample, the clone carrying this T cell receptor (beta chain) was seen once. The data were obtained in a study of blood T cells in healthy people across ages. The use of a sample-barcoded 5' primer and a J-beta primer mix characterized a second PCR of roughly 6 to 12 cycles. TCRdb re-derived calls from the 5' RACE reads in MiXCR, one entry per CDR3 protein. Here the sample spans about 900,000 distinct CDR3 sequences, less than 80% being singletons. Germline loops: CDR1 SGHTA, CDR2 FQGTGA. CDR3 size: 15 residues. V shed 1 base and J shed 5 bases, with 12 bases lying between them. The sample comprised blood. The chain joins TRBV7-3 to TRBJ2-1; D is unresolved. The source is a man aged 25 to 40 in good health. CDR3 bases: TGTGCCAGCAGCTTAATCCCCAACGACAACAATGAGCAGTTCTTC. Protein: CASSLIPNDNNEQFF.